This TCR beta chain was found in a study of T cell responses to AZD1222 COVID-19 vaccine. Overall study results and limits: Two AZD1222 doses significantly raised spike-specific TCR breadth and depth over controls. There were repertoire samples only from the period after the peak T cell response. Clonal diversity was possibly underestimated; the donors were predominantly white British and more often female.

To note about this clone: The target antigen is unknown.

The method was immunoSEQ multiplex PCR; TCRdb's version includes in-frame clones alone and lacks a portion of them. The table lists 80,000 to 100,000 clones, around nine tenths of them singletons. The source material was peripheral blood, sampled 28 days after the second AZD1222 dose. This TCR came from an adult who received the AZD1222 COVID-19 vaccine.

The DNA for the CDR3 is TGTGCCAGCAGCGGAGTAAGTCTCCAAGCTTTCTTT. It translates to CASSGVSLQAFF. This chain connects TRBV5-8 to TRBJ1-1; D is ambiguous. V was cut by 4 bases and J by 9 bases, with 13 bases left in between. The CDR3 has 12 amino acids. Germline-derived CDR1 and CDR2 are SGHTS and YDEGEE. Together with reference TRBV5-8 and TRBJ1-1, the CDR3 gives the full variable domain: EAGVTQSPTHLIKTRGQQATLRCSPISGHTSVYWYQQALGLGLQFLLWYDEGEERNRGNFPPRFSGRQFPNYSSELNVNALELEDSALYLCASSGVSLQAFFGQGTRLTVV.